This T cell receptor beta chain derives from a study of blood T cell repertoires in COVID-19. Looking at the study overall: From the United States, Italy and Spain came samples of acute and convalescent COVID-19.

V shed 0 bases and J shed 0 bases, with 6 bases lying between them. The length of the CDR3 is 14 residues. Germline-derived CDR1 and CDR2 are SGDLS and YYNGEE. The data were produced by immunoSEQ multiplex PCR, yet TCRdb's version contains in-frame clones alone and is incomplete. The sample includes 380,000 or so clones, about 87% of them seen just once. Donors in Cohort 3 counted as recovered after two negative PCRs, clearance, or symptom resolution. The V and J genes are TRBV9 and TRBJ1-2, with D tentatively TRBD1 (6 bases). Sample: PBMCs or T cells enriched from blood (not recorded which). This clonotype was sampled from a young man who had recovered from COVID-19. CDR3 coding DNA: TGTGCCAGCAGCGTAGGGGACACTAACTATGGCTACACCTTC. It specifies CASSVGDTNYGYTF.